These T cell receptor beta chains were read from a single sample in a study of CD8 T cells in ankylosing spondylitis. TCRdb independently ran MiXCR on the 5' RACE reads; one entry per CDR3 protein. The profile covers around 480,000 distinct CDR3 sequences, with about 15% appearing a single time and approximately 1% taken by the ten largest. The source material was blood, either unsorted or a sorted T cell fraction (not recorded which). These receptors were collected from a male donor with ankylosing spondylitis. CDR3s include the opening cysteine and the closing phenylalanine or tryptophan. Each record gives: J gene, D gene, clone size, V gene, CDR3 DNA, CDR3 protein. The D gene is left open where the match is weak. Clone size is shown for a subset of rows, as once, few, many or a class of expanded clone.

J gene: TRBJ2-3
D gene: -
clone size: -
V gene: TRBV6-2/TRBV6-3
CDR3 DNA: TGTGCCAGCAGTCCCTACCAACCGGGACACCGGACAGATACGCAGTATTTT
CDR3 protein: CASSPYQPGHRTDTQYF

J gene: TRBJ2-5
D gene: TRBD2
clone size: many
V gene: TRBV12-3/TRBV12-4
CDR3 DNA: TGTGCCAGCAGTTTTTCCAGCGGGGGGGGGACCCAGTACTTC
CDR3 protein: CASSFSSGGGTQYF

J gene: TRBJ1-5
D gene: TRBD1
clone size: -
V gene: TRBV12-3/TRBV12-4
CDR3 DNA: TGTGCCAGCAGTACACAGGGGGCAAGAAATCAGCCCCAGCATTTT
CDR3 protein: CASSTQGARNQPQHF

J gene: TRBJ2-1
D gene: TRBD1
clone size: -
V gene: TRBV24-1
CDR3 DNA: TGTGCCACCAGTGAGAACAGACAGGGCACGGGCAATGAGCAGTTCTTC
CDR3 protein: CATSENRQGTGNEQFF

J gene: TRBJ1-6
D gene: -
clone size: -
V gene: TRBV20-1
CDR3 DNA: TGCAGTGCTAGTTCCCAGGGCACACCCCTCCACTTT
CDR3 protein: CSASSQGTPLHF

J gene: TRBJ1-5
D gene: -
clone size: few
V gene: TRBV6-1
CDR3 DNA: TGTGCCAGCAGGATAAAGGGGGAATCTGATCAGCCCCAGCATTTT
CDR3 protein: CASRIKGESDQPQHF

J gene: TRBJ2-3
D gene: TRBD2
clone size: -
V gene: TRBV29-1
CDR3 DNA: TGCAGCGCCGCCCCATTAGCGGGGACGCAGTATTTT
CDR3 protein: CSAAPLAGTQYF

J gene: TRBJ1-5
D gene: -
clone size: few
V gene: TRBV10-3
CDR3 DNA: TGTGCCATCAGTCGAGGAAGGGATCAGCCCCAGCATTTT
CDR3 protein: CAISRGRDQPQHF

J gene: TRBJ2-1
D gene: -
clone size: few
V gene: TRBV21-1
CDR3 DNA: TGTGCCAGCAGTTTGGGTGGACTCAGACTAGCGGGACACAATGAGCAGTTCTTC
CDR3 protein: CASSLGGLRLAGHNEQFF

J gene: TRBJ2-7
D gene: TRBD2
clone size: -
V gene: TRBV20-1
CDR3 DNA: TGCAGTGCTATTAGCGGGGGGTCCGGCGGGTACGAGCAGTACTTC
CDR3 protein: CSAISGGSGGYEQYF

J gene: TRBJ2-7
D gene: TRBD2
clone size: few
V gene: TRBV20-1
CDR3 DNA: TGCAGTGCCTCCCGGACTAGCGGGTACGAGCAGTACTTC
CDR3 protein: CSASRTSGYEQYF

J gene: TRBJ2-1
D gene: -
clone size: -
V gene: TRBV3-1
CDR3 DNA: TGTGCCAGCTCCAGGTCCGATGAGCAGTTCTTC
CDR3 protein: CASSRSDEQFF

J gene: TRBJ2-7
D gene: TRBD1
clone size: -
V gene: TRBV30
CDR3 DNA: TGTTCGGGACAGGGGACCTACGAGCAGTACTTC
CDR3 protein: CSGQGTYEQYF

J gene: TRBJ2-4
D gene: TRBD2
clone size: few
V gene: TRBV2
CDR3 DNA: TGTGCCAGCAGCCCCCGGGGAGGGCGGACGTCGGCCAAAAACATTCAGTACTTC
CDR3 protein: CASSPRGGRTSAKNIQYF

J gene: TRBJ2-7
D gene: TRBD2
clone size: few
V gene: TRBV7-2
CDR3 DNA: TGTGCCAGCAGCTTCGGGACTAGCGGGCTGCAGTACTTC
CDR3 protein: CASSFGTSGLQYF

J gene: TRBJ2-1
D gene: TRBD2
clone size: few
V gene: TRBV3-1
CDR3 DNA: TGTGCCAGCAGCCCCCGACTAGCGGGAGGGTACAATGAGCAGTTCTTC
CDR3 protein: CASSPRLAGGYNEQFF

J gene: TRBJ2-4
D gene: -
clone size: -
V gene: TRBV11-2
CDR3 DNA: TGTGCCAGCAGCAACCGGGACCTAAACATTCAGTACTTC
CDR3 protein: CASSNRDLNIQYF

J gene: TRBJ2-2
D gene: TRBD2
clone size: -
V gene: TRBV4-1
CDR3 DNA: TGCGCCAGCAGCCCAAACTCGCTAGCGGGAGGAACGAGGGGCACCGGGGAGCTGTTTTTT
CDR3 protein: CASSPNSLAGGTRGTGELFF

J gene: TRBJ2-4
D gene: TRBD1
clone size: few
V gene: TRBV20-1
CDR3 DNA: TGCAGTGCGCCACGGACAGGGGAGAGAAACATTCAGTACTTC
CDR3 protein: CSAPRTGERNIQYF

J gene: TRBJ1-3
D gene: -
clone size: few
V gene: TRBV4-1
CDR3 DNA: TGCGCCAGCAGCCAAGGGAGGTCCGTTTTGTCTGGAAACACCATATATTTT
CDR3 protein: CASSQGRSVLSGNTIYF

J gene: TRBJ2-2
D gene: TRBD1
clone size: few
V gene: TRBV5-1
CDR3 DNA: TGCGCCAGCAGGAATACAGGGGCTAACACCGGGGAGCTGTTTTTT
CDR3 protein: CASRNTGANTGELFF

J gene: TRBJ1-6
D gene: -
clone size: -
V gene: TRBV6-1
CDR3 DNA: TGTGCCAGCAGACCCGGGTCGTGGAGCTCCTATAATTCACCCCTCCACTTT
CDR3 protein: CASRPGSWSSYNSPLHF